Sequencing of this T cell receptor beta chain was carried out in a study of cytomegalovirus exposure and HLA in healthy donors. V lost 3 bases, J lost 3 bases, and 3 bases stayed unmatched. The CDR3 extends over 14 amino acids. Germline V CDR1 and CDR2: SGDLS, YYNGEE. The primer mix had 60 Vbeta and 13 Jbeta primers. Sequencing was performed with immunoSEQ multiplex PCR; in TCRdb, only in-frame clones are kept and a portion is missing. This sample yields roughly 100,000 clones, of which roughly 70% are seen a single time; roughly 3.3% belongs to the top ten. The clonotype comes from a woman aged 45-60 years in good health and CMV-seronegative. The rearrangement uses TRBV9 and TRBJ2-3; TRBD2 matches 8 bases. The sequenced sample consisted of PBMCs. CDR3 amino acids: CASSAGGWTDTQYF. The CDR3 DNA is TGTGCCAGCAGCGCGGGGGGGTGGACAGATACGCAGTATTTT.